Each of the 9 T cell receptor beta chains below was sequenced from the same sample in a study of shared clonotypes between healthy human individuals. Assay: immunoSEQ multiplex PCR; the TCRdb copy retains only in-frame clones and omits some. This table holds approximately 2,000,000 clones, around 93% found once. The sequencing sample was made of naive CD4+ T cells from PBMCs. Subset reported: CD45RA+ positively selected. The receptors were gathered from a man aged 18 to 30 in good health. Some clones in this sample may be carry-over from other donors' samples.

The chain is built from TRBV25-1 and TRBJ2-1; the match to TRBD2 covers 12 bases. Trimming took 5 bases from V and 7 from J; bases not matched to a gene: 6. Germline CDR1 MGHDK, CDR2 SYGVNS. The CDR3 totals 15 residues. The CDR3 protein is CASSKTSGRSNEQFF. The CDR3 DNA sequence: TGTGCCAGCAGTAAAACTAGCGGGAGGTCGAATGAGCAGTTCTTC.

Comment on this clone: Other DNA sequences of this sample code for an identical CDR3. The J gene is TRBJ2-5, the V gene TRBV5-1; D is unresolved. The CDR3 extends over 12 amino acids. Per the germline V gene, CDR1 is SGHRS and CDR2 is YFSETQ. Trimming cost V 3 bases and J 2 bases, with 5 bases left between them. The CDR3 here is CASSWDQETQYF. The CDR3 DNA sequence: TGCGCCAGCAGCTGGGATCAAGAGACCCAGTACTTC.

This clone appeared many times. The chain recombines TRBV2 with TRBJ2-1, with 12 bases that match TRBD2. Looked up from germline, CDR1 is SNHLY and CDR2 is FYNNEI. There are 19 residues in the CDR3. J gave up 0 bases and V 3 bases, and 9 bases lay outside the gene matches. The CDR3 coding sequence is TGTGCCAGCAGTGAGTCTCCTAGCGGGAGGGAAAGCTCCTACAATGAGCAGTTCTTC. Protein product: CASSESPSGRESSYNEQFF.

In this sample, this clone turned up once. The identical CDR3 is also encoded by other nucleotide sequences in the sample. The chain's CDR3 is CASSLATGPGELFF. The CDR3, as DNA: TGCGCCAGCAGCTTGGCGACCGGACCCGGGGAGCTGTTTTTT. This sequence joins TRBV5-1 and TRBJ2-2; D unclear. This CDR3 is 14 amino acids long. Germline loops: CDR1 SGHRS, CDR2 YFSETQ. The V end lost 0 bases, the J end lost 6 bases, and 9 bases lay between the germline ends.

The rearrangement uses TRBV21-1 and TRBJ1-5. TRBV21-1 is marked as a pseudogene. The CDR3 spans 17 residues. The CDR3 is CASSKEIPVYSNQPQHF. The CDR3 coding sequence is TGTGCCAGCAGCAAGGAAATCCCCGTTTATAGCAATCAGCCCCAGCATTTT.

This chain uses TRBV28 with TRBJ2-1; a possible D gene is TRBD2 (6 bases). Trimming stripped 4 bases from V and 0 bases from J, with 13 bases between. From germline, CDR1 is MDHEN and CDR2 SYDVKM. The CDR3 extends over 16 amino acids. This chain's CDR3 is CASSWGGGSSYNEQFF. CDR3 bases: TGTGCCAGCAGTTGGGGAGGAGGGAGCTCCTACAATGAGCAGTTCTTC.

The V call is TRBV28, the J call TRBJ2-6; no firm D call. Deletions cut 5 bases from V and 2 bases from J, with 4 bases between. The CDR3 is made up of 13 amino acids. The germline gives CDR1 MDHEN, CDR2 SYDVKM. Here the CDR3 DNA reads TGTGCCAGCAGTAAGGCTGGGGCCAACGTCCTGACTTTC. Its protein is CASSKAGANVLTF. Based on the CDR3 plus reference TRBV28 and TRBJ2-6, the full variable domain is DVKVTQSSRYLVKRTGEKVFLECVQDMDHENMFWYRQDPGLGLRLIYFSYDVKMKEKGDIPEGYSVSREKKERFSLILESASTNQTSMYLCASSKAGANVLTFGAGSRLTVL.

The chain links TRBV5-8 to TRBJ1-2, with a possible D match to TRBD1 (6 bases). Germline V gives CDR1 SGHTS, CDR2 YDEGEE. Trimming stripped 4 bases from V and 4 bases from J, with 14 bases between. This CDR3 spans 14 amino acids. CDR3 coding DNA: TGTGCCAGCAGCCGGGAGGGGGGCCCCTATGGCTACACCTTC. This sequence encodes CASSREGGPYGYTF.

This sequence joins TRBV27 and TRBJ2-4; D unresolved. CDR1 is MNHEY and CDR2 is SMNVEV in the germline V gene (reference sequence). This CDR3 contains 15 residues. The V end was cut by 6 bases, the J end by 0 bases, with 12 bases between. The CDR3 nucleotides are TGTGCCAGCAGGGTCCCGCCGGTAGCCAAAAACATTCAGTACTTC. This codes for CASRVPPVAKNIQYF.